What follows are 17 T cell receptor beta chains derived from one specimen sequenced in a study of CD4 T cells in relation to SARS-CoV-2 and coronaviruses. What these receptors recognize is not known. CD4+ T cells from unexposed donors were obtained before the COVID-19 pandemic (2011-2018). CD4+ T cells were isolated from the cells after roughly 11 days of culture. Assay: immunoSEQ multiplex PCR; the TCRdb copy retains only in-frame clones and omits some. The repertoire holds roughly 19,000 clones, with roughly 80% as singletons. Sequences were obtained from CD4+ T cells from PBMCs, cultured in vitro. These receptors originate from a human donor in good health.

The genes are TRBV11-2 and TRBJ1-3; 7 positions match TRBD1. Germline CDR1 SGHAT, CDR2 FQNNGV. The CDR3 is 16 amino acids. V trimming: 1 base; J trimming: 1 base; junction bases outside the gene matches: 4. This CDR3 is CASSLVHRGSGNTIYF. DNA for the CDR3: TGTGCCAGCAGCTTAGTGCACAGGGGTTCTGGAAACACCATATATTTT.

The chain is built from TRBV10-3 and TRBJ2-5; D may be TRBD1 (6 bases). The CDR3 has 14 amino acids. CDR1 is ENHRY, CDR2 SYGVKD, per germline. Between the trimmed V and J ends, which lost 2 bases and 5 bases, there was a span of 12 bases. The CDR3 bases are TGTGCCATCAGTGAGGGGGGCCCAGCGGAGACCCAGTACTTC. This codes for CAISEGGPAETQYF.

This clone was detected once. The chain carries TRBV30 and TRBJ2-7, with D possibly being TRBD2 (5 bases). Trimming removed 5 bases from V and 2 bases from J, with 10 bases in between. Germline CDR1 is GTSNPN and CDR2 is SVGIG (reference sequence). This CDR3 spans 12 amino acids. The CDR3 DNA is TGTGCCTGGCAGCCCGGGACCTACGAGCAGTACTTC. Amino acid sequence: CAWQPGTYEQYF.

CDR3 residues: CASSQDILAHTDTQYF. The CDR3 nucleotides are TGTGCCAGCAGCCAAGATATACTAGCCCACACAGATACGCAGTATTTT. The V and J genes are TRBV4-2 and TRBJ2-3, with D perhaps matching TRBD2 (6 bases). Germline CDR1 is LGHNA and CDR2 is YNFKEQ. This CDR3 is built from 16 residues. V was shortened by 0 bases and J by 2 bases, with 12 bases between the two germline ends.

This sequence joins TRBV6-5 and TRBJ1-1, with 7 bases matching TRBD1. CDR3 length equals 16 residues. Unmatched junction bases numbered 9, after V lost 2 bases and J lost 3 bases. Looked up from germline, CDR1 is MNHEY and CDR2 is SVGAGI. In DNA form, the CDR3 reads TGTGCCAGCAGTTACGGAACAGGCAGGGGGGACACTGAAGCTTTCTTT. Protein: CASSYGTGRGDTEAFF.

The V call is TRBV19, the J call TRBJ1-2; D is perhaps TRBD1 (5 bases). This CDR3 region has 14 residues. Germline-derived CDR1 and CDR2 are LNHDA and SQIVND (reference sequence). The V end was cut by 3 bases, the J end by 4 bases, with 12 bases between. In DNA form, the CDR3 reads TGTGCCAGTAGTATTTCGGACACTCTCTATGGCTACACCTTC. Amino acids: CASSISDTLYGYTF.

V and J are TRBV7-9 and TRBJ2-1, with no clear D. The CDR3 loop spans 16 amino acids. Trimming pared 0 bases from V and 2 bases from J, leaving 11 bases between. Germline CDR1 reads SEHNR; CDR2 reads FQNEAQ (reference sequence). The CDR3 spells CASSLALGYPYNEQFF. CDR3 nucleotides: TGTGCCAGCAGCTTAGCCTTAGGCTATCCCTACAATGAGCAGTTCTTC.

Remarks on this clone: One end of the junction fails to match germline, which may point to a read error. V and J are TRBV30 and TRBJ2-7; TRBD1 aligns across 11 bases. Germline V lookup: CDR1 GTSNPN, CDR2 SVGIG (reference sequence). The CDR3 has 14 amino acids. The CDR3 DNA reads as TGTGCCTGGATTCGGACAGGGGGCTCCCACGAGCAGTACTTC. It codes for CAWIRTGGSHEQYF.

The J gene is TRBJ2-1, the V gene TRBV30; D is possibly TRBD2 (6 bases). CDR1 is GTSNPN, CDR2 SVGIG, per germline (reference sequence). The CDR3 loop spans 12 amino acids. V shed 1 base and J shed 11 bases, with 12 bases lying between them. CDR3 nucleotide sequence: TGTGCCTGGAGTGCATCCGGGAGTAAGCAGTTCTTC. Its protein is CAWSASGSKQFF.

The chain recombines TRBV6-5 with TRBJ2-7; D is perhaps TRBD2 (5 bases). There are 14 residues in the CDR3. Trimming stripped 10 bases from V and 2 bases from J, with 18 bases between. Germline CDR1 MNHEY, CDR2 SVGAGI. Here the CDR3 reads CATKARGSTYEQYF. CDR3 in DNA: TGTGCCACCAAGGCCCGGGGATCTACCTACGAGCAGTACTTC.

The genes are TRBV21-1 and TRBJ2-5. TRBV21-1 corresponds to a pseudogene. This CDR3 region has 11 residues. The CDR3: CASSRRETQYF. The CDR3 bases are TGTGCCAGCAGCAGAAGGGAGACCCAGTACTTC.

This chain uses TRBV7-2 with TRBJ2-6; D may correspond to TRBD1 or TRBD2 (6 bases each). CDR1 SGHTA and CDR2 FQGNSA come from the germline V gene. This CDR3 has 17 residues. Trimming shortened V by 0 bases and J by 2 bases, and 11 bases separated the two germline ends. In DNA, the CDR3 is TGTGCCAGCAGCTTAGCGTCGGGGGCGCCTGGGGCCAACGTCCTGACTTTC. Residues: CASSLASGAPGANVLTF.

The rearrangement uses TRBV29-1 and TRBJ1-5, with 7 nucleotides matching TRBD1. The CDR3 spans 13 residues. Trimming removed 4 bases from V and 4 bases from J; junction bases left unmatched: 4. In germline, CDR1 is SQVTM, CDR2 ANQGSEA. The chain's CDR3 is CSVGTGVNQPQHF. The CDR3 DNA follows: TGCAGCGTTGGTACAGGGGTTAATCAGCCCCAGCATTTT. Together with reference TRBV29-1 and TRBJ1-5, the CDR3 gives the full variable domain: SAVISQKPSRDICQRGTSLTIQCQVDSQVTMMFWYRQQPGQSLTLIATANQGSEATYESGFVIDKFPISRPNLTFSTLTVSNMSPEDSSIYLCSVGTGVNQPQHFGDGTRLSIL.

The V and J genes are TRBV3-1 (or the pseudogene TRBV3-2) and TRBJ1-2; TRBD1 is a possible D gene (6 bases). V was clipped by 4 bases and J by 7 bases, with 16 bases between them. This CDR3 spans 14 amino acids. Per the germline V gene, CDR1 is LGHDT and CDR2 is YNNKEL (reference sequence). The CDR3 nucleotides are TGTGCCAGCAGCCCCCGAGCAGGGGAGAGTGGCTACACCTTC. It is translated as CASSPRAGESGYTF.

The chain carries TRBV9 and TRBJ1-1; D perhaps matches TRBD1 (6 bases). From germline, CDR1 is SGDLS and CDR2 YYNGEE. V was trimmed by 0 bases and J by 4 bases, leaving 25 bases between them. The CDR3 is 19 residues long. CDR3 DNA sequence: TGTGCCAGCAGCGTAGGGCCAGGGGCGACCCAGATCTTAGGCACTGAAGCTTTCTTT. The encoded protein is CASSVGPGATQILGTEAFF.

J is TRBJ1-1 and V is TRBV4-1, with D unresolved. The CDR3 has 14 amino acids. Trimming cost V 1 base and J 3 bases, with 9 bases left between them. Germline assignment: CDR1 MGHRA and CDR2 YSYEKL. In nucleotides, the CDR3 is TGCGCCAGCAGCCAAGTAAATGGGGACACTGAAGCTTTCTTT. This sequence encodes CASSQVNGDTEAFF.

This clone has just one count. Here the CDR3 DNA reads TGTGCCAGCAGCTTAGTAGGCCTAGCGGGCAGCACAGATACGCAGTATTTT. Protein: CASSLVGLAGSTDTQYF. The J gene is TRBJ2-3, the V gene TRBV13, with 8 bases aligning to TRBD2. CDR3 length: 17 amino acids. CDR1 and CDR2 (germline): PRHDT, FYEKMQ (reference sequence). V lost 1 base and J lost 0; bases outside the gene matches: 6.